This T cell receptor beta chain was identified in a study of cytomegalovirus exposure and HLA in healthy donors (dated by TCRdb to 2015 to 2018). Broadly, across the study: In an earlier analysis of some 550 of the donors, 276 Gb of sequence data and approximately 100 million unique TCR beta sequences from some 170 million T cells were reported. The genetic ancestry cluster associated with self-reported Caucasian donors included 65% to 90% of the 300 to 400 genotyped donors. An earlier analysis of approximately 640 of the donors applied high-throughput TCR beta sequencing to assess whether each TCR beta V gene segment acted as functional or pseudogenic. A separate validation cohort of about 110 different subjects was used in addition to the approximately 610-subject first cohort. On average, around 240,000 unique TCR beta nucleotide sequences were sequenced per donor among 398 genotyped donors of the cohort, with roughly 18% of those sequences being non-productive. Four to six DR-DQ haplotypes were handled as single units for association and clustering, since linkage in the cohort was strong. The study aimed to test whether cataloging public T cell receptors could reveal signatures of past pathogen exposure. All discovery cohort repertoires had been generated on a single sequencing platform. To predict cytomegalovirus infection status, the study combined high-throughput TCR immunosequencing, statistical association of individual TCRs with disease status, and machine learning. Donor age, sex, ethnicity and CMV serostatus were compiled together with the repertoire data. An early release that covered about 640 HLA-typed donors contained approximately 300 gigabases of sequencing data and tens of millions of unique TCR sequences. The T cell repertoires of 550 to 850 subjects were profiled by immunosequencing and related to cytomegalovirus serostatus. The number of donors typed differed by locus, with roughly 629-640 for A, B, C, DRB1 and DQB1, 522 for DQA1, approximately 580 for DPA1, and approximately 470 for DPB1. The later analysis used no new phenotypic data to find candidate immune exposures, relying instead on TCR beta sequences and their occurrence across donors. A later genetic analysis took genome-wide SNP genotypes for about 65% of the 666 donors and used that subset as a discovery cohort. HLA typing covered class I and class II loci at four-digit resolution. To study patterns of TCR occurrence, a later analysis re-analyzed previously published TCR beta repertoires from 666 donors and added high-resolution HLA genotyping.

Of note for this clone: Its cognate antigen has yet to be identified. No much larger clonotype is one base removed from it; base qualities were not supplied.

The cohort comprised some 700 healthy bone marrow donors. Cohort members were all nominally healthy when sampled, although unrecorded immune exposures were likely present. The donor was CMV seronegative and belonged to the group of approximately 320 seronegative cohort members. A peripheral blood sample was provided by each donor, and peripheral blood mononuclear cells were used for TCR beta sequencing. The Qiagen DNeasy Blood Extraction Kit was used to extract genomic DNA from the blood cell samples. Taken from cysteine to phenylalanine, the CDR3 has 17 residues. Only the CDR3 region is kept as DNA, spanning 51 bases read in frame from base 1. Between the V and J ends, shortened by 3 bases and 0 bases respectively, the junction contains 15 bases. Reading the germline V gene gives CDR1 SGHDN and CDR2 FVKESK. General conclusions and limits of the study: In a later analysis, about 17,000 TCR beta sequences were associated with specific HLA alleles at a false discovery rate of 0.05. In a later analysis, HLA-associated TCR beta chains showed more clonal expansion and lower generation probabilities than non-associated chains that were equally common. In vitro tests confirmed that three of the cytomegalovirus-associated TCR beta chains recognize cytomegalovirus antigens. In a later analysis, several top co-occurrence clusters were reported to appear linked to parvovirus B19, influenza, CMV and Epstein-Barr virus. In an earlier analysis of 587 of the donors, most TCR beta V segments appeared in productive rearrangements about 87% or about 30% of the time, broadly matching IMGT annotations. V-gene and J-gene trimming of TCR beta chains was associated with a missense DCLRE1C variant in a later genetic analysis, and the association was replicated in an independent cohort. In this cohort, only TCR beta chains were sequenced, and detectable features were limited by the absence of alpha or paired-chain data. The study listed 150 to 200 TCR beta chains as associated with cytomegalovirus. The presence/absence analyses assumed that sequencing depth was roughly uniform across donors, and that assumption may not be true. A further reported finding was that TCR beta sequences accurately predicted the HLA-A and HLA-B alleles for most subjects in the first cohort. A later analysis found that most CMV-associated TCR beta chains appeared HLA-restricted, with HLA associations seemingly driven largely by CMV exposure. The authors suggested that the approach could potentially be extended to other disease states and immunological phenotypes. Because HLA typing was missing for some donors at each locus, association tests included only the typed subset. Cytomegalovirus status was reported to be diagnosed by the classifier with high specificity and sensitivity in both the original and validation cohorts. Immune exposure information for the cohort was limited to CMV serostatus. According to a later analysis, TCR association rates differed among HLA loci, with DRB1 alleles showing the most associated TCRs and HLA-C alleles showing the fewest. A group of highly shared sequence variants was considered likely to be a technical artifact of the sequencing pipeline. Linkage disequilibrium might explain the correlated functional status among segregating V segments, but an unknown experimental factor could not be ruled out. Compared with the 666-donor mean, donors in an Asian-associated ancestry cluster had fewer N-insertions in productive TCRs, according to a later genetic analysis. Most TCR sequences were seen in very few donors, while some public TCRs were found in many individuals. Strong co-occurrence of HLA alleles, especially DR and DQ, made assigning TCR associations to individual alleles difficult. Because counts were too low, around 18 rarely observed V segments, including chromosome 9 orphons, were left out of the earlier analysis of 500 to 650 of the donors. Some IMGT-functional V segments, including TRBV6-2 and TRBV6-3, could not be told apart with the 87-base-pair reads, so those segments were excluded.

Library generation was performed with the immunoSEQ multiplex PCR assay. A mixture of 60 forward primers for TCR Vbeta segments and 13 reverse primers for TCR Jbeta segments was used in the multiplex PCR. The CDR3 region of rearranged TCR beta genes was amplified from genomic DNA by a multiplex PCR assay. Amplified TCR beta libraries were sequenced as 87-base-pair reads on the Illumina HiSeq System. On the study's bioinformatics: A later analysis counted approximately 76 million unique TCR beta chains across the 550 to 800 repertoires, and roughly 9.9 million of these chains were shared by at least two donors. A nearest-neighbor algorithm error-corrected the raw reads and collapsed the reads into unique sequences, merging closely related sequences to remove PCR and sequencing errors. CDR3 sequences were aligned to IMGT reference sequences to assign V, D and J gene segments. For a sequence to be retained, a match of at least six nucleotides to both a V gene segment and a J gene segment was required. Rearrangements were called productive when the CDR3 lacked stop codons and stayed in frame with V and J; all others were non-productive. Following IMGT convention, CDR3 was defined as the stretch from the second conserved V-encoded cysteine up to the conserved J-encoded phenylalanine. The earlier analysis of 587 of the donors excluded sequences that lacked an unambiguous match to a single V gene segment. An earlier analysis of almost 600 of the donors classified V segments as functional when productive rearrangements were above 56.7% and as segregating when the standard deviation between donors was above 5%. A statistical classification framework was built for diagnosing cytomegalovirus status from the catalog of TCR beta chain sequences. In a later analysis, V and J genes were assigned by comparing TCR nucleotide sequences against IMGT/GENE-DB human TR gene sequences. Using the TCRdist pipeline, a later analysis assigned CDR3 sequences along with most-parsimonious VDJ recombination scenarios. A later analysis defined each TCR beta chain by its CDR3 amino acid sequence plus V-gene family, and excluded reads lacking a unique V-gene family. In a later analysis, some 600 highly shared, low-generation-probability nucleotide sequences were removed to address suspected cross-contamination and a sequencing artifact. In a later analysis, a clonal expansion index was calculated for each public chain from normalized within-repertoire ranks of inferred template counts. A later analysis computed generation probabilities with a VDJ recombination model fitted to out-of-frame rearrangements, and checked the results against IGoR. A later analysis scored TCR-TCR, TCR-HLA and TCR-CMV co-occurrence with hypergeometric tests, applying a repertoire-size bias correction to TCR pairs. False discovery rates were estimated in a later analysis by permuting HLA or CMV assignments 20 times. In a later analysis, co-occurring TCRs were grouped using DBSCAN, and TCRdist sequence similarity was added for clustering within HLA-allele-positive subsets. Co-occurrence clustering excluded repertoires with fewer than 30,000 or more than 120,000 public chains, plus five with anomalous nucleotide sharing. TCRdb stores this immuneACCESS table with in-frame sequences only. Part of the clones is absent; in the studies checked, under half of the shortfall reflects unresolved V genes, and no reason is known for the rest. For V, J and clone size, that table is used; D and trimming come from the DNA. This sample holds around 130,000 clones; more than 80% were observed only once. The ten largest make up about 2.6% of the sample.

Material: PBMCs. The source is a man between 25 and 39 years old in good health and CMV-seronegative. Rearrangement joined TRBV14 to TRBJ2-1; the best D guess is TRBD2, with 6 bases matching. The CDR3 sequence is CASSHEISGSSYNEQFF. In nucleotides, the sequence is TGTGCCAGCAGCCATGAAATTAGCGGAAGCTCCTACAATGAGCAGTTCTTC.